This passage covers 18 T cell receptor beta chains from one sample sequenced in a study of OX40 agonist ivuxolimab in advanced cancers. Generated by immunoSEQ multiplex PCR, the TCRdb table keeps only in-frame clones and is missing some. The sample lists under 55,000 clones; 70% to 90% were seen once. The specimen comprised CD4+ or CD8+ T cells sorted from blood, sampled in a trial of the OX40 agonist ivuxolimab. The receptor set was obtained from an adult with an advanced solid tumor such as melanoma, head and neck, liver or kidney cancer.

The V call is TRBV30, the J call TRBJ1-2, with D possibly TRBD1 on 6 matching bases. This CDR3 spans 13 amino acids. Germline values: CDR1 GTSNPN, CDR2 SVGIG (reference sequence). V lost 2 bases to trimming and J lost 5 bases, with 12 bases between them. CDR3 bases: TGTGCCTGGAGTTCAGGGGTCGGGTATGGCTACACCTTC. Its protein is CAWSSGVGYGYTF.

V and J are TRBV7-2 and TRBJ1-2, with unresolved D. The CDR3 is made up of 13 amino acids. V gave up 5 bases and J gave up 5 bases, with 12 bases separating them. Germline V gene sequence: CDR1 SGHTA, CDR2 FQGNSA. The CDR3 sequence is CASSKREIYGYTF. CDR3 sequence (DNA): TGTGCCAGCAGCAAGAGGGAGATTTATGGCTACACCTTC.

This clone occurred once. This chain uses TRBV30 with TRBJ1-4; no reliable D call. Trimming removed 1 base at V and 10 bases at J, with 13 bases between. There are 13 residues in the CDR3. Germline lookup yields CDR1 GTSNPN and CDR2 SVGIG (reference sequence). The DNA of the CDR3 is TGTGCCTGGAGTGCCTTAAAGGATGGAAAACTGTTTTTT. Translation gives CAWSALKDGKLFF.

This rearrangement joins TRBV6-6 to TRBJ1-2, with TRBD1 matching 7 bases. Losses at the gene ends were 5 bases for V and 1 base for J; bases not matched to a gene: 4. CDR3 size: 14 residues. The germline CDR1 and CDR2 sequences are MNHNY and SVGAGI (reference sequence). CDR3 loop: CASSTRQGNYGYTF. The CDR3 DNA reads TGTGCCAGCAGTACCCGACAGGGTAACTATGGCTACACCTTC.

The chain recombines TRBV7-3 with TRBJ2-3; tentative D call: TRBD2 (6 bases). V gave up 5 bases and J gave up 2 bases, with 14 bases separating them. The CDR3 is 15 amino acids. Germline CDR1 reads SGHTA; CDR2 reads FQGTGA. This chain's CDR3 is CASSPSRGITDTQYF. The CDR3 DNA is TGTGCCAGCAGCCCCTCCCGGGGGATCACAGATACGCAGTATTTT.

The chain has TRBV6-1 and TRBJ1-1; D not resolved. The CDR3 loop spans 13 amino acids. The germline V and J ends were trimmed by 5 bases and 3 bases, with 10 bases remaining between them. Germline V gene lookup returns CDR1 MNHNS and CDR2 SASEGT. The CDR3 DNA reads TGTGCCAGCAGTAAGGCCCCCGACACTGAAGCTTTCTTT. Its protein is CASSKAPDTEAFF.

The chain couples TRBV19 to TRBJ1-4, with 9 nucleotides matching TRBD1. This CDR3 spans 17 amino acids. In germline, CDR1 is LNHDA, CDR2 SQIVND (reference sequence). With 5 bases clipped from V and 1 base from J, the junction kept 8 bases outside the gene matches. CDR3 nucleotide sequence: TGTGCCAGTAGTGTGCGGACAGGGGTTAGAACTAATGAAAAACTGTTTTTT. Amino acid sequence: CASSVRTGVRTNEKLFF.

A single count supports this clone. V is TRBV5-8 and J is TRBJ1-3; no clear D. CDR1 is SGHTS and CDR2 is YDEGEE in the germline V gene. The CDR3 has 17 residues. V was cut by 1 base and J by 0 bases, with 14 bases left in between. The CDR3 loop reads CASSLRLLQISGNTIYF. The DNA of the CDR3 is TGTGCCAGCAGCTTGCGTCTCCTCCAGATCTCTGGAAACACCATATATTTT.

This clone was counted a single time. The chain joins TRBV6-6 to TRBJ2-6; D call uncertain. Trimming took 11 bases from V and 0 from J, leaving 17 bases between them. Per the germline V gene, CDR1 is MNHNY and CDR2 is SVGAGI (reference sequence). This CDR3 spans 16 amino acids. CDR3 residues: CAGRSERNSGANVLTF. The CDR3 DNA reads TGTGCCGGAAGGTCCGAAAGGAACTCTGGGGCCAACGTCCTGACTTTC.

The J gene is TRBJ1-2, the V gene TRBV7-2; no clear D. Germline values: CDR1 SGHTA, CDR2 FQGNSA. This CDR3 comprises 12 residues. Trimming cost V 1 base and J 8 bases, with 8 bases left between them. In DNA, the CDR3 is TGTGCCAGCAGCTTAGACCGGTGGGGCTACACCTTC. It translates to CASSLDRWGYTF.

The rearrangement uses TRBV5-1 and TRBJ1-6, with 8 bases fitting TRBD1. Germline values: CDR1 SGHRS, CDR2 YFSETQ. This CDR3 has 14 residues. After removal of 3 bases from V and 10 bases from J, the junction contained 6 bases not matched to a gene. The CDR3 region is CASSSQGDGSPLHF. The CDR3 nucleotides are TGCGCCAGCAGCTCACAGGGGGACGGATCACCCCTCCACTTT.

The chain is built from TRBV5-6 and TRBJ1-2, with D uncertain. Trimming stripped 5 bases from V and 1 base from J, with 9 bases between. In germline, CDR1 is SGHDT, CDR2 YYEEEE. The CDR3 is made up of 13 amino acids. The CDR3 bases are TGTGCCAGCAGTGGACTCAATAACTATGGCTACACCTTC. It translates to CASSGLNNYGYTF.

This chain links TRBV9 with TRBJ2-5; TRBD1 aligns across 9 bases. V trimming: 2 bases; J trimming: 7 bases; junction bases outside the gene matches: 9. CDR3 length: 15 amino acids. The germline gives CDR1 SGDLS, CDR2 YYNGEE. CDR3 sequence: CASSVGHRGPGTQYF. The CDR3 DNA reads TGTGCCAGCAGCGTCGGACACAGGGGGCCCGGGACCCAGTACTTC.

J is TRBJ1-6 and V is TRBV7-8, with 7 bases lining up with TRBD1. Germline loops: CDR1 SGHVS, CDR2 FQNEAQ. This CDR3 spans 14 amino acids. Losses at the gene ends were 5 bases for V and 7 bases for J; bases not matched to a gene: 5. The CDR3 spells CASSTGVHNSPLHF. As DNA, the CDR3 is TGTGCCAGCAGCACAGGGGTCCACAATTCACCCCTCCACTTT. The whole variable domain, filled in from reference TRBV7-8 and TRBJ1-6, reads GAGVSQSPRYKVAKRGQDVALRCDPISGHVSLFWYQQALGQGPEFLTYFQNEAQLDKSGLPSDRFFAERPEGSVSTLKIQRTQQEDSAVYLCASSTGVHNSPLHFGNGTRLTVT.

As concerns this clone: The CDR3 does not end in the conserved phenylalanine or tryptophan, so this is likely a read error. The chain recombines TRBV7-2 with TRBJ1-2; TRBD1 agrees at 8 bases. V lost 5 bases, J lost 2 bases, and 4 bases stayed unmatched. Germline lookup yields CDR1 SGHTA and CDR2 FQGNSA. This CDR3 is built from 14 residues. Written as DNA, the CDR3 is TGTGCCAGCAGCCCCGGACAGGGAAACTATGGCTACACCTCC. Translating it yields CASSPGQGNYGYTS.

The chain is built from TRBV4-1 and TRBJ2-3; TRBD1 might be the D (6 bases). The CDR3 contains 16 residues. V gave up 4 bases and J gave up 0 bases, with 14 bases separating them. Germline-derived CDR1 and CDR2 are MGHRA and YSYEKL. This CDR3 reads CASSPRERGSTDTQYF. DNA of the CDR3: TGCGCCAGCAGCCCCCGAGAAAGGGGGAGCACAGATACGCAGTATTTT.

V is TRBV5-1 and J is TRBJ2-2, with D possibly TRBD1 on 5 matching bases. Germline values: CDR1 SGHRS, CDR2 YFSETQ. V was trimmed by 6 bases and J by 5 bases, leaving 14 bases between them. CDR3 size: 14 residues. CDR3 in DNA: TGCGCCAGCACCAAGGGGTTTCTGACCGGGGAGCTGTTTTTT. Amino acids: CASTKGFLTGELFF.

The rearrangement joins TRBV7-6 to TRBJ2-7, with D unresolved. The V gene lost 3 bases and the J gene lost 7 bases, with 7 bases spanning the gap. The CDR3 spans 11 residues. In germline, CDR1 is SGHVS, CDR2 FNYEAQ. CDR3 protein: CASSFQLEQYF. The DNA for the CDR3 is TGTGCCAGCAGCTTTCAGCTAGAGCAGTACTTC.